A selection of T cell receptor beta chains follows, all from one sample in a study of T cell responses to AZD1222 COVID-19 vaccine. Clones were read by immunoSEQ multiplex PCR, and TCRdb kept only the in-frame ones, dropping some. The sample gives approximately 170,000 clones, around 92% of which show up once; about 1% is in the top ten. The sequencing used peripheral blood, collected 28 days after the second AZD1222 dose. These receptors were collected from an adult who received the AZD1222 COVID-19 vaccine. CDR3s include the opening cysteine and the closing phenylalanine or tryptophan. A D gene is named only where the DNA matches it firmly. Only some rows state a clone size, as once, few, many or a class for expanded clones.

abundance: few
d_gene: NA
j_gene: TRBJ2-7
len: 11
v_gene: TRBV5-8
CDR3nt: TGTGCCAGCAGCGCCCTCTGGGGGCAGTACTTC
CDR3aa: CASSALWGQYF

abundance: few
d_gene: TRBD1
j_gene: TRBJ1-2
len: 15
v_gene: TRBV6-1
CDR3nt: TGTGCCAGCAGTGACGCCCCAGGGGGCAGCTATGGCTACACCTTC
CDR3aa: CASSDAPGGSYGYTF

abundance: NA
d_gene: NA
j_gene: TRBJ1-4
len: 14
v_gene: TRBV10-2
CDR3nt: TGCGCCAGCAGTGACCGGGGATCCTCGGAAAAACTGTTTTTT
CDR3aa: CASSDRGSSEKLFF

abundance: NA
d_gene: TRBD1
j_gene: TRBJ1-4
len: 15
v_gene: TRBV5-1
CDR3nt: TGCGCCAGCAGCAGGGGACAGGGGGCCGGTGAAAAACTGTTTTTT
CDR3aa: CASSRGQGAGEKLFF

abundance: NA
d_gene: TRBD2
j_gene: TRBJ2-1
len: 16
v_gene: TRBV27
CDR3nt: TGTGCCAGCAGTTTGGCTGGGACTAGCGGGGGAGGGGAGCAGTTCTTC
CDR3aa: CASSLAGTSGGGEQFF

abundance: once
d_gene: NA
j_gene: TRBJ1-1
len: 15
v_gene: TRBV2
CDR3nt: TGTGCCAGCATCCGAAAAGGGGCAGGGGACACTGAAGCTTTCTTT
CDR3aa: CASIRKGAGDTEAFF

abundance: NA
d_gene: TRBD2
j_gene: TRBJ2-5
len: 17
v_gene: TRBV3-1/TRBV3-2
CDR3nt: TGTGCCAGCAGCAAAGACCCAGCGGGGGGAGTCGGGGAGACCCAGTACTTC
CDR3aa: CASSKDPAGGVGETQYF

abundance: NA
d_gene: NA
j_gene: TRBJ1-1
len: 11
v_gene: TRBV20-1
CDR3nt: TGCAGTTCCTACAGGGATTCCGCTCCAGGATTT
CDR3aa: CSSYRDSAPGF

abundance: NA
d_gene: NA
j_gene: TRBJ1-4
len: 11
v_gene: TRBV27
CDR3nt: TGTGCGGGGAGAGGTAATGAAAAACTGTTTTTT
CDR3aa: CAGRGNEKLFF

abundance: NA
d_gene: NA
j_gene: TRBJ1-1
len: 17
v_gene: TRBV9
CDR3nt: TGTGCCAGCAGCGTAGGAGCCCCGTGGGAGGGGGTTTATGAAGCTTTCTTT
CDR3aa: CASSVGAPWEGVYEAFF

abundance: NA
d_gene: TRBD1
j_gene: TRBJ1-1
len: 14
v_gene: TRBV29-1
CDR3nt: TGCAGCGTTGAAGTTCAGGGGGGAGGCACTGAAGCTTTCTTT
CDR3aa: CSVEVQGGGTEAFF

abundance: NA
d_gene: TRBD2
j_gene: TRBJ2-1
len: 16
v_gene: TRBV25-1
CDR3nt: TGTGCCAGCAGTGAACCGGGCGGGGGGACTTACAATGAGCAGTTCTTC
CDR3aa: CASSEPGGGTYNEQFF

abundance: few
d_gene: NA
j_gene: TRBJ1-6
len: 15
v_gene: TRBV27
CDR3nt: TGTGCCAGCAGTTTATTACCGGCAGGGAATTCACCCCTCCACTTT
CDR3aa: CASSLLPAGNSPLHF

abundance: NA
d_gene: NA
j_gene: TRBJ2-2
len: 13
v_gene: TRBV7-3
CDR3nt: TGTGCCAGCAGCTATGGCGGTGGCGGGGAGCTGTTTTTT
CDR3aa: CASSYGGGGELFF

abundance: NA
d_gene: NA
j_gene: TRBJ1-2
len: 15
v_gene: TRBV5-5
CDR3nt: TGTGCCAGCAGCTTGTCACAGACCTCCAGCTATGGCTACACCTTC
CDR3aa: CASSLSQTSSYGYTF

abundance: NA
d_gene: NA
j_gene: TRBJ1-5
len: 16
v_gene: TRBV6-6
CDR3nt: TGTGCCAGCAGCCTCGGACAGCCTCATAGCAATCAGCCCCAGCATTTT
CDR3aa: CASSLGQPHSNQPQHF

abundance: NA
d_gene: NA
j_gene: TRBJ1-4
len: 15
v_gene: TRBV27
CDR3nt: TGTGCCAGCAGTTCAAAGGGGGCAACTAATGAAAAACTGTTTTTT
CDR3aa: CASSSKGATNEKLFF

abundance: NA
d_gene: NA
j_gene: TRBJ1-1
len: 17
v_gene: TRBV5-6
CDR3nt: TGTGCCAGCAGCTTGCTGAGTTTTGGTACAACCCAAATTGAAGCTTTCTTT
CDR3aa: CASSLLSFGTTQIEAFF

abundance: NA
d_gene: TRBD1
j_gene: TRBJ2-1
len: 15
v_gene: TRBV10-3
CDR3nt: TGTGCCATCAGCGAGGGACAGGGGGTCTACAATGAGCAGTTCTTC
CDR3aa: CAISEGQGVYNEQFF

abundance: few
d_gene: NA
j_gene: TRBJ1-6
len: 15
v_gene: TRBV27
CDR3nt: TGTGCCAGCAGTCACCGTCCGGGAGGGGATTCACCCCTCCACTTT
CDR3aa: CASSHRPGGDSPLHF

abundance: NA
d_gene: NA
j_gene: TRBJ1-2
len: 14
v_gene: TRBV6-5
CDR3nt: TGTGCCAGCAGGACGGAGCCGACTAACTATGGCTACACCTTC
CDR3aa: CASRTEPTNYGYTF

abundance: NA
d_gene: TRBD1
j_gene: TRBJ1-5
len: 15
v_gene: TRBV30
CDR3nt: TGTGCCTGGAGTGTAGGGGACAGGGCTGCTCAGCCCCAGCATTTT
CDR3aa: CAWSVGDRAAQPQHF

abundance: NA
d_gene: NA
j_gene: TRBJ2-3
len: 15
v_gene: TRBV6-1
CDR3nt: TGTGCCAGCAGTGAAGAGGGGGGGGCCTCAGATACGCAGTATTTT
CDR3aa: CASSEEGGASDTQYF

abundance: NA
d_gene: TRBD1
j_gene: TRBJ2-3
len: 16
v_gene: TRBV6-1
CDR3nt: TGTGCCAGCAGTGAAGGGTACAGGGGGAGTACAGATACGCAGTATTTT
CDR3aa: CASSEGYRGSTDTQYF

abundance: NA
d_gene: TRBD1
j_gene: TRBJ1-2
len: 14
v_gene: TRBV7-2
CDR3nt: TGTGCCAGCAGCTTAGAGGGGGCCAACTATGGCTACACCTTC
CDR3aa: CASSLEGANYGYTF

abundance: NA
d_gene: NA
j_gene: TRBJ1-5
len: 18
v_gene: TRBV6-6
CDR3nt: TGTGCCAGCAGTCCCCCCGGCGAGCGCTTTTATAGCAATCAGCCCCAGCATTTT
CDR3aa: CASSPPGERFYSNQPQHF

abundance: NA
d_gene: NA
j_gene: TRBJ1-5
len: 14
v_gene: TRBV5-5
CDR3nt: TGTGCCAGCAGCCTCCCCGGGGTTAATCAGCCCCAGCATTTT
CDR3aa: CASSLPGVNQPQHF

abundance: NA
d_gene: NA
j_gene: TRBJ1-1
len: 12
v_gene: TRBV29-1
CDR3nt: TGCAGCGTGGAGACAGGCGTGCAGGAAGCTTTCTTT
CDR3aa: CSVETGVQEAFF

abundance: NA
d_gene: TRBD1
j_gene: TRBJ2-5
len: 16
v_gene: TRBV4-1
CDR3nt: TGCGCCAGCAGCCTCCCGGGACAGCTCTGGCAAGAGACCCAGTACTTC
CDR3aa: CASSLPGQLWQETQYF

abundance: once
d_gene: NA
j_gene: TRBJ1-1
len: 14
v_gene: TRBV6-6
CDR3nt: TGTGCCAGCAGGAGACAGGCTTCGAACACTGAAGCTTTCTTT
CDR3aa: CASRRQASNTEAFF

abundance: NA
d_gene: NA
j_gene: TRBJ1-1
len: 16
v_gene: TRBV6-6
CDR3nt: TGTGCCAGCAGTTACTGGTCAGGGAGAATGAACACTGAAGCTTTCTTT
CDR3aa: CASSYWSGRMNTEAFF

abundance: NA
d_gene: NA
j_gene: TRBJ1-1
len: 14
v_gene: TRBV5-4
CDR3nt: TGTGCCAGCAGCTTGGATACAGTCAACACTGAAGCTTTCTTT
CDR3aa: CASSLDTVNTEAFF

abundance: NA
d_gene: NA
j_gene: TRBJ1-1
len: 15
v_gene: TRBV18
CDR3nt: TGTGCCAGCTCACCACTCCAGGGACCGAACACTGAAGCTTTCTTT
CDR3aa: CASSPLQGPNTEAFF

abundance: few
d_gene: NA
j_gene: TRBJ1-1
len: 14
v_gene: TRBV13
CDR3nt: TGTGCCAGCAGCTTAGGGGGTGGGAACACTGAAGCTTTCTTT
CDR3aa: CASSLGGGNTEAFF

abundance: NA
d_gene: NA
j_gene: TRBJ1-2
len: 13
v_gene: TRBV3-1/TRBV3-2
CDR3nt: TGTGCCAGCAGCCCCCTCAGCGAGGGGGGCTACACCTTC
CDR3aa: CASSPLSEGGYTF